This T cell receptor beta chain was found in a study of HIV-infected children after antiretroviral therapy interruption. Study-level information: Weeks 0, 48 and 150 were sampled under continuous treatment.

The TCR library was built from RNA with a 3' RACE protocol and unique molecular identifiers. One entry per CDR3 protein, called by TCRdb with MiXCR from the 3' RACE reads. The sample carries some 7,000 distinct CDR3 sequences, roughly 15% recorded once. Specified treatment: PENTA 11 planned treatment interruption arm or continuous ART arm. Participants had taken at least three-drug ART for at least 24 weeks. Sorting from thawed PBMCs isolated memory CD8+ CD45RO+ CD45RA- T cells. The CDR3 is 12 residues long. V lost 2 bases to trimming and J lost 6 bases, with 5 bases between them. The sequence was collected from a pool of human donors with HIV. V and J are TRBV12-3 or TRBV12-4 and TRBJ2-1; D gene ambiguous. The sequenced sample was CD45RO+ CD8+ T cells from PBMCs, pooled from several time points, obtained from a donor given antiretroviral therapy, either interrupted or continuous. Subset noted: memory CD8+ CD45RO+ CD45RA- T cells. For the CDR3, the DNA is TGTGCCAGCAGTTTACTAGTCAATGAGCAGTTCTTC. Translating it yields CASSLLVNEQFF.